The subject of this entry is one T cell receptor (beta chain). The antigen remains unidentified. One entry per CDR3 protein, called by TCRdb with MiXCR from the 5' RACE reads. The sample includes tens of thousands of distinct CDR3 sequences, about 12% of them seen just once. These data are taken from a study of early T cells in non-severe SARS-CoV-2 infection. Study at large: Unpaired chains resulted from sequencing bulk RNA of unsorted whole blood. Overall study results and limits: A preference for anti-spike CD8 responses marked VDJdb matching, which missed private and CD4 specificities.

Germline V gene sequence: CDR1 SGHTA, CDR2 FQGNSA. The V and J ends lost 1 base and 10 bases, in that order; junction bases with no gene match: 4. The CDR3 length is 13 residues. The sequence was collected from an adult who was a healthcare worker with PCR-confirmed SARS-CoV-2 infection or an uninfected control (not recorded which). The sample consisted of whole blood. The chain carries TRBV7-2 and TRBJ2-1; 7 bases are a match to TRBD1. The CDR3, as DNA: TGTGCCAGCAGCTTAGGTTCGGGACAGGAGCAGTTCTTC. Protein product: CASSLGSGQEQFF. The variable domain in full, with the rest retrieved from reference TRBV7-2 and TRBJ2-1, is GAGVSQSPSNKVTEKGKDVELRCDPISGHTALYWYRQSLGQGLEFLIYFQGNSAPDKSGLPSDRFSAERTGGSVSTLTIQRTQQEDSAVYLCASSLGSGQEQFFGPGTRLTVL.